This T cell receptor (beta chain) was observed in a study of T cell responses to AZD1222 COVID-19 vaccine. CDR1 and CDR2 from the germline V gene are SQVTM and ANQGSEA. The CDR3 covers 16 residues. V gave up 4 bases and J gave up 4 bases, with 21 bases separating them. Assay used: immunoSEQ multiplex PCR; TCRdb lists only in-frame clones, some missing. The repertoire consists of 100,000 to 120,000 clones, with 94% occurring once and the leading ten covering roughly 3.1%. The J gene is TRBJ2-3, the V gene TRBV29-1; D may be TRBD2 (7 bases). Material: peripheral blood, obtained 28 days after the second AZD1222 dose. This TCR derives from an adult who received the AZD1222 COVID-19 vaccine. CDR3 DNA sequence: TGCAGCGTTGGGCCACGGGGGGCGTTGGAGGCAGATACGCAGTATTTT. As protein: CSVGPRGALEADTQYF.